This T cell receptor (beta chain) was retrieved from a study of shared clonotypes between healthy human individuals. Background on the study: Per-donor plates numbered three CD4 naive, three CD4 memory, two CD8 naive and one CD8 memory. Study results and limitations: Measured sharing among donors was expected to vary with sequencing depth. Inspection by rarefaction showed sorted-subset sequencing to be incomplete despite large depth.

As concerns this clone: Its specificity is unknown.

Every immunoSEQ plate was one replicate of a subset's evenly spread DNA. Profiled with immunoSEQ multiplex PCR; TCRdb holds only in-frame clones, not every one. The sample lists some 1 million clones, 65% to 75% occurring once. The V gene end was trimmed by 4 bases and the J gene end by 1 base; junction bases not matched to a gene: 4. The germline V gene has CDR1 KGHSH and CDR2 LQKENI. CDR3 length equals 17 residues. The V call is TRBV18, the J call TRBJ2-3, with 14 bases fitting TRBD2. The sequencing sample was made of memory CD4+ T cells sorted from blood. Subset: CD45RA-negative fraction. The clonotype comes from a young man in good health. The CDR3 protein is CASSLGTSGSGTDTQYF. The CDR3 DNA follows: TGTGCCAGCTCACTCGGGACTAGCGGGAGTGGCACAGATACGCAGTATTTT.